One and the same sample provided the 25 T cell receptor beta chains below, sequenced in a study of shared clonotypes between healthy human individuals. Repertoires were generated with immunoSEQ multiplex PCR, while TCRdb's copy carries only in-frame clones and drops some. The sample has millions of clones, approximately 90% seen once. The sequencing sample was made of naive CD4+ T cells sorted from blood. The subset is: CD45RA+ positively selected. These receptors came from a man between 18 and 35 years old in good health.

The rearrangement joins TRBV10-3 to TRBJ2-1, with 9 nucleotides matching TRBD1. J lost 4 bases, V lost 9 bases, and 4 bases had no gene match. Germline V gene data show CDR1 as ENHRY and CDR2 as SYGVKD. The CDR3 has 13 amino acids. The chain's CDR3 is CAIRDRDYNEQFF. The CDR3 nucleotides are TGTGCCATACGGGACAGGGATTACAATGAGCAGTTCTTC.

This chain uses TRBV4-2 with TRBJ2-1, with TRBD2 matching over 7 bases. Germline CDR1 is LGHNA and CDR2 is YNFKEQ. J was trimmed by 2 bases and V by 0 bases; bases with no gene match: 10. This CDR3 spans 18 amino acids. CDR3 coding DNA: TGTGCCAGCAGCCAAGATCTAGGGCGGGGGACGGCCTACAATGAGCAGTTCTTC. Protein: CASSQDLGRGTAYNEQFF.

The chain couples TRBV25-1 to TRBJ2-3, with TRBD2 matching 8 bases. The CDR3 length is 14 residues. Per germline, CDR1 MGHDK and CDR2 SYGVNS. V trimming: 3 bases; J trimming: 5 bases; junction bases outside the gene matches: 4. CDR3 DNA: TGTGCCAGCAGTGATGCGGGAGGTCTAGATACGCAGTATTTT. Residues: CASSDAGGLDTQYF.

The CDR3 region is CASRIAGVPDTQYF. For the CDR3, the DNA is TGTGCCAGCAGGATAGCGGGAGTCCCAGATACGCAGTATTTT. The chain joins TRBV7-2 to TRBJ2-3; TRBD2 matches at 9 bases. There are 14 residues in the CDR3. Per germline, CDR1 SGHTA and CDR2 FQGNSA. V dropped 6 bases and J dropped 4; count of bases not matched to a gene: 5. Complete variable domain (other parts from reference TRBV7-2 and TRBJ2-3): GAGVSQSPSNKVTEKGKDVELRCDPISGHTALYWYRQSLGQGLEFLIYFQGNSAPDKSGLPSDRFSAERTGGSVSTLTIQRTQQEDSAVYLCASRIAGVPDTQYFGPGTRLTVL.

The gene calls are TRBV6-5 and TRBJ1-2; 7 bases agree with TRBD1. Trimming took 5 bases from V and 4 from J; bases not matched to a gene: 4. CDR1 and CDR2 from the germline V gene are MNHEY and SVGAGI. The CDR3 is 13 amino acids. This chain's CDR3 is CASSQDRTYGYTF. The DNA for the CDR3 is TGTGCCAGCAGTCAGGACAGGACCTATGGCTACACCTTC.

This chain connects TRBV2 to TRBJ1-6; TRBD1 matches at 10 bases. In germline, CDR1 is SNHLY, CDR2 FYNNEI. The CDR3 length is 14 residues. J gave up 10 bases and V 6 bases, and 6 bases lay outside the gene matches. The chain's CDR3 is CASRSGTGESPLHF. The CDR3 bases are TGTGCCAGCAGGTCCGGGACAGGGGAATCACCCCTCCACTTT.

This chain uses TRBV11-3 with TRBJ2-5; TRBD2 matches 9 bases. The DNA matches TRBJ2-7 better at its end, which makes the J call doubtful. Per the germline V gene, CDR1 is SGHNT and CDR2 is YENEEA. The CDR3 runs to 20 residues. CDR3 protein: CASSLARGFWREGVSYEQYF. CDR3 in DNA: TGTGCCAGCAGCTTAGCTCGAGGATTCTGGCGGGAGGGCGTCTCCTACGAGCAGTACTTC.

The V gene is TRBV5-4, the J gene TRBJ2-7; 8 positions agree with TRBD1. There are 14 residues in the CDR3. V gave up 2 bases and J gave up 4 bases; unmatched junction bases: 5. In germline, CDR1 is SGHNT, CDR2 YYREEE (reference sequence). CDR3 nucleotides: TGTGCCAGCAGCTTTGGCGACAGGGGTTACGAGCAGTACTTC. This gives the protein CASSFGDRGYEQYF.

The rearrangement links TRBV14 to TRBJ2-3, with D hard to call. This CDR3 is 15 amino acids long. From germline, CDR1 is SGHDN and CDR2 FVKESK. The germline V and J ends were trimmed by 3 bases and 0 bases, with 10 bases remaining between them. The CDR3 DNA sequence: TGTGCCAGCAGCCAGCTGGGTTGGAGCACAGATACGCAGTATTTT. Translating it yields CASSQLGWSTDTQYF.

In DNA form, the CDR3 reads TGTGCCAGCAGTGTCGACAGGGTCCAAGAAAAACTGTTTTTT. Amino acids: CASSVDRVQEKLFF. The rearrangement joins TRBV27 to TRBJ1-4; the match to TRBD1 covers 7 bases. The length of the CDR3 is 14 residues. The germline V gene has CDR1 MNHEY and CDR2 SMNVEV (reference sequence). Trimming cost V 5 bases and J 8 bases; bases outside gene matches: 8.

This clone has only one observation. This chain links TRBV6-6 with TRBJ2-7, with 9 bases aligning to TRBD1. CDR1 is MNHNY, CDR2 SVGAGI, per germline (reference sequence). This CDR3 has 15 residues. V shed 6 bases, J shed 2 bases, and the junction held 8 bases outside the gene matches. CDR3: CASSVTGTGPYEQYF. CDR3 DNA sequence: TGTGCCAGCAGCGTCACCGGGACAGGGCCCTACGAGCAGTACTTC.

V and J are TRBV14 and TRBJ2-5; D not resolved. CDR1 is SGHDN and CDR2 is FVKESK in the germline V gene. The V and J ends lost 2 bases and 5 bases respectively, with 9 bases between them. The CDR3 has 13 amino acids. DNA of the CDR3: TGTGCCAGCAGCCAACAGTTAACGGAGACCCAGTACTTC. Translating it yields CASSQQLTETQYF.

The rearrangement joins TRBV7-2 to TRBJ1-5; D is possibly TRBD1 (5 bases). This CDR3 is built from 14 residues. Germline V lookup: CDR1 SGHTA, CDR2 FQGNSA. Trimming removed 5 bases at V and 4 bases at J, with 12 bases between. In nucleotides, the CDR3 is TGTGCCAGCAGCCCCGGGGGAGGGAATCAGCCCCAGCATTTT. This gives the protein CASSPGGGNQPQHF. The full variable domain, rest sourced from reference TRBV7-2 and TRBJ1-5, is GAGVSQSPSNKVTEKGKDVELRCDPISGHTALYWYRQSLGQGLEFLIYFQGNSAPDKSGLPSDRFSAERTGGSVSTLTIQRTQQEDSAVYLCASSPGGGNQPQHFGDGTRLSIL.

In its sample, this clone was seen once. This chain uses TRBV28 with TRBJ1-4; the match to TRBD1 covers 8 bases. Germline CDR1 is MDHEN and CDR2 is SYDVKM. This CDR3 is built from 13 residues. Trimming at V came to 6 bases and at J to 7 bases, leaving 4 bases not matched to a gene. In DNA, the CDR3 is TGTGCCAGCAGCCGACAGGGGCGTGAAAAACTGTTTTTT. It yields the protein CASSRQGREKLFF.

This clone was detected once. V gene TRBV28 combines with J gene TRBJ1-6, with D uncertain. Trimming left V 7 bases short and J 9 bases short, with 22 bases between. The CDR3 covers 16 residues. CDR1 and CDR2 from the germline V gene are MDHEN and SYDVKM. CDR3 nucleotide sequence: TGTGCCAGCAAGGTTCTCCGGAACAGCAATTTTTCACCCCTCCACTTT. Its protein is CASKVLRNSNFSPLHF.

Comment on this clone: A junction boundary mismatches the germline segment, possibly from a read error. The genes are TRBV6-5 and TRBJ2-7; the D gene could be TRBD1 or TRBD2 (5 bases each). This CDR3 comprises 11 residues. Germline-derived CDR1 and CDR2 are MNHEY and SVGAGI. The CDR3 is CASNRGYEQHF. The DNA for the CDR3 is TGTGCCAGCAACCGGGGCTACGAGCAGCACTTC.

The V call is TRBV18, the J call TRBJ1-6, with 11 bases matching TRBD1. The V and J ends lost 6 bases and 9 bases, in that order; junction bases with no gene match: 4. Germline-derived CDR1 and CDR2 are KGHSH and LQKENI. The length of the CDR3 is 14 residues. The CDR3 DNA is TGTGCCAGCTCCCAAGGGACAGGGGGTTCACCCCTCCACTTT. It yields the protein CASSQGTGGSPLHF.

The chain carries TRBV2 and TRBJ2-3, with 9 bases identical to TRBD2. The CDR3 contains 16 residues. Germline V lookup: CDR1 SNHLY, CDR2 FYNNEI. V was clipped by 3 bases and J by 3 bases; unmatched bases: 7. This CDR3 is CASSEGRTSGTDTQYF. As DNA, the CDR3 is TGTGCCAGCAGTGAGGGTCGAACTAGCGGGACAGATACGCAGTATTTT.

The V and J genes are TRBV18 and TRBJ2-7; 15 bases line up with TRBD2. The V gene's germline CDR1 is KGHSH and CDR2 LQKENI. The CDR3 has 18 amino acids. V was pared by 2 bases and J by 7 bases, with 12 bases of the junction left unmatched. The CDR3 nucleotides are TGTGCCAGCTCACCATTGGGACTAGCGGGAGGCCGGGGCATGGAGCAGTACTTC. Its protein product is CASSPLGLAGGRGMEQYF.

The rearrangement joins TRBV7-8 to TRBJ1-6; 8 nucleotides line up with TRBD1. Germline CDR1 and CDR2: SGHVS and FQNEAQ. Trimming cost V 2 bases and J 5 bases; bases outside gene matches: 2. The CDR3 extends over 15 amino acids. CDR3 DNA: TGTGCCAGCAGCTTATTGGGACAGGATAATTCACCCCTCCACTTT. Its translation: CASSLLGQDNSPLHF.

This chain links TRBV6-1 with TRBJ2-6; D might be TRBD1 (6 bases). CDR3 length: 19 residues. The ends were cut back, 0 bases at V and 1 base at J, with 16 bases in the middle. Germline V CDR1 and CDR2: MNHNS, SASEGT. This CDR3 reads CASSEAGQGTSSGANVLTF. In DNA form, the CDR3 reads TGTGCCAGCAGTGAAGCAGGGCAGGGGACCTCTTCTGGGGCCAACGTCCTGACTTTC.

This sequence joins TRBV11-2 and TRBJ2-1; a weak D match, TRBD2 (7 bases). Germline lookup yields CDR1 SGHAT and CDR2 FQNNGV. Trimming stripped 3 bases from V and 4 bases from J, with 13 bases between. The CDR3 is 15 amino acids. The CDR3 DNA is TGTGCCAGCAGCTTGCTTAGGGGGGGTTACAATGAGCAGTTCTTC. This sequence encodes CASSLLRGGYNEQFF.

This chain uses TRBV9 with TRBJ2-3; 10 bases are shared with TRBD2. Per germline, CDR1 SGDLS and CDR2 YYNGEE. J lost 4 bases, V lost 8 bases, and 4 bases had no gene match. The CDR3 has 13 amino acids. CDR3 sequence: CARLAGIADTQYF. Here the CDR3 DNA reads TGTGCCAGACTAGCGGGGATTGCAGATACGCAGTATTTT. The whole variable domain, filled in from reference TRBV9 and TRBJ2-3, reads DSGVTQTPKHLITATGQRVTLRCSPRSGDLSVYWYQQSLDQGLQFLIQYYNGEERAKGNILERFSAQQFPDLHSELNLSSLELGDSALYFCARLAGIADTQYFGPGTRLTVL.

In DNA form, the CDR3 reads TGTGCCAGCTCACTCTTCCGCGGGGGGACAAACACTGAAGCTTTCTTT. Translating gives CASSLFRGGTNTEAFF. The chain recombines TRBV18 with TRBJ1-1, with D possibly TRBD1 on 6 matching bases. CDR1 KGHSH and CDR2 LQKENI come from the germline V gene. Trimming removed 4 bases from V and 2 bases from J, with 17 bases in between. The CDR3 has 16 residues.

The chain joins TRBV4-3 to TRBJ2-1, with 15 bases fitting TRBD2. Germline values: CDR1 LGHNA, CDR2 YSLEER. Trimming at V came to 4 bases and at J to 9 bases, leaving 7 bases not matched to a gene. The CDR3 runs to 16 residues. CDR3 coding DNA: TGCGCCAGCAGCCTCGGACTAGCGGGAGGGCGGGGTGAGCAGTTCTTC. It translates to CASSLGLAGGRGEQFF.